This T cell receptor (beta chain) was obtained from a study of shared clonotypes between healthy human individuals (dated by TCRdb to the early 2020s). The study in broad terms: The cohort comprised a couple of women and a few men aged 18 to 49 years. Each donor's leukapheresis produced roughly between roughly 0.85 and 9.5 billion PBMCs. Per donor, three plates each were used for CD4 naive and CD4 memory, two for CD8 naive, and one for CD8 memory. To increase sequencing depth and limit assay-specific biases, TCR repertoire library preparation and sequencing were carried out by different laboratories using diverse techniques. To estimate repertoire size and how much clonotype sharing occurs between individuals, the study deeply sequenced the blood TCR repertoires of several healthy adults. General study outcomes and caveats: Higher generation probabilities were observed for clonotypes shared by all four sorted-subset donors than for non-shared clonotypes. Based on pairwise subsampling, the degree of clonotype sharing among donors was expected to be affected by sequencing depth. The small number of donors limited the genetic and exposure-history diversity represented. Estimated clonotype richness was generally larger for naive than for memory subsets. Sampling was restricted to blood, and TCR repertoires in tissues likely differ from the TCR repertoires found in blood. Incomplete sequencing was indicated by rarefaction of sorted-subset datasets, despite the large sequencing depth. When four donors were compared, the shared fraction of clonotypes was about 5% for naive CD4, roughly 3.3% for naive CD8, roughly 2.5% for memory CD4, and under 0.5% for memory CD8.

CDR1 and CDR2 (SGDLS, YYNGEE) derive from the germline V gene. V drops 4 bases and J drops 3 bases, leaving 13 bases in between. The cysteine opens and the phenylalanine closes a CDR3 of 14 amino acids. The read is trimmed to its CDR3 DNA, 42 bases read in frame from base 1. For this clone: No antigen is known for it. No much larger clone exists at a distance of one base, and base qualities are not known.

Donors were healthy HIV-negative adults with no recently reported acute infections or vaccinations. Every donor was a Caucasian adult living in Nashville, Tennessee, USA. Magnetic negative selection was used to enrich CD4+ T cells, after which naive cells were positively selected on CD45RA and the negative fraction became the memory subset. Blood was obtained by leukapheresis, after which PBMCs were separated by Ficoll-Histopaque density gradient centrifugation and cryopreserved in liquid nitrogen vapor phase. Analytical flow cytometry was used to check the purity and quantity of each magnetically sorted T cell population. Each sorted fraction had its genomic DNA isolated and then quantified by UV absorbance on a Nanodrop 2000c. TCR CDR3 regions were amplified from genomic DNA by multiplex PCR using the deep immunoSEQ assay. Extracted genomic DNA from each cell subset was distributed evenly across all wells of several immunoSEQ 96-well plates, and each plate was treated as a replicate. For sorted subsets, around 0.2 ug genomic DNA, equal to tens of thousands of T cell genomes, was loaded into each replicate PCR. Purified libraries were quantified with a Qubit 3.0 fluorometer, sized on a Bioanalyzer 2100, and re-quantified with the KAPA Library Quantification kit. Each immunoSEQ 96-well plate was sequenced on its own single-read 150-cycle Illumina NextSeq 550 flow cell. From the authors' description of their analysis: Because the immunoSEQ output included only junctional sequences and no quality scores, the filtering could not be the same as the filtering used for full-length reads. To assign V/J genes and CDR3, sequences were annotated against IMGT germline references using PyIR, a Python wrapper for IgBLAST v1.9. Any read was removed if the V/J assignment was weak (E-value above 1e-6), the CDR3 was missing, or the read contained stop codons, out-of-frame junctions, or ambiguous translated residues. V3J clonotypes were defined as sequences sharing an identical inferred V gene, J gene, and CDR3 amino acid sequence. Percentage overlap between repertoires was computed as shared unique clonotypes divided by the size of the smaller repertoire. Richness of each repertoire was evaluated using RTK rarefaction, the Chao1 estimator, and Recon v2.1 estimates of unobserved clonotypes. Generation probabilities were computed with OLGA for all TCRbeta clonotypes obtained by the gDNA method from a handful of donors. Held by TCRdb, this immuneACCESS table contains in-frame sequences only and omits some clones. Under half of the omission traces to an unresolved V gene where checked; the cause of the rest is unknown. That table furnishes V, J and clone size, whereas the DNA furnished D and trimming. Across this sample there are around 1 million clones, with over 75% seen only once. Around 1.4% of the sample belongs to the ten largest clones.

Sequences were obtained from memory CD4+ T cells sorted from blood. This specimen's cell subset or site label, per the study, means: CD45RA-negative fraction. The chain was built from TRBV9 and TRBJ2-5; a tentative D match to TRBD2 spans 5 bases. This clonotype was sampled from a man aged 18 to 30 in good health. The nucleotides read TGTGCCAGCAGCCCGAGCTGGGGAGAAGAGACCCAGTACTTC. Its protein is CASSPSWGEETQYF.